The clone carrying this T cell receptor beta chain was picked up a small number of times. Its specificity is not known. The CDR3 is 12 residues long. Trimming pared 4 bases from V and 10 bases from J, leaving 13 bases between. Per germline, CDR1 SGHVS and CDR2 FQNEAQ. The entry originates in a study of T cell repertoires in cytomegalovirus infection. Overall study context: Peptides in the study included HLA-C-restricted and HLA-B-restricted CMV epitopes. It can be stated that public TCR beta signatures indicated CMV infection as well as a matching HLA type.

Using its own MiXCR run on the reads, TCRdb lists one record per CDR3 protein. The sample holds about 55,000 distinct CDR3 sequences, about a fifth seen once. Study-level points and caveats: Ex vivo, HLA-C-restricted CMV-specific TCR beta clonotypes prevailed over the rest of the response.

The chain has TRBV7-8 and TRBJ1-1, with a possible D match to TRBD1 (6 bases). The material was CD8+ T cells from cultured PBMCs, obtained from culture after CMV antigen stimulation. This TCR was recovered from a human donor in good health (CMV status not recorded). Some clones in this sample may be carry-over from other donors' samples. The chain's CDR3 is CASSSPRGVAFF. CDR3 in DNA: TGTGCCAGCAGCTCCCCCAGGGGTGTAGCTTTCTTT.